The text below deals with one T cell receptor (beta chain). Its antigen is unknown. The observed sequence ends 3 residues before the CDR3 terminus, with the missing tail filled in from the germline J gene. This sample was included in a study of T cell clonality in common variable immunodeficiency. Equal genomic DNA amounts from CVID and control samples were sequenced. Here immunoSEQ multiplex PCR was the method, and the copy in TCRdb shows in-frame clones only, minus some. The sample contains 25,000 to 30,000 clones, none of them singletons. This CDR3 has 16 residues. The germline V gene has CDR1 SGHTA and CDR2 FQGTGA. Trimming took 5 bases from V and 5 from J; bases not matched to a gene: 11. Heparinized whole blood, roughly 5 to 9 ml, came from each donor. The study, taken as a whole, reports: Fewer deletions and N-nucleotide insertions were reportedly seen in common variable immunodeficiency TCR beta sequences. The cause of increased CVID clonality remains unclear without subpopulation sequencing.

J is TRBJ2-3 and V is TRBV7-3, with 9 bases fitting TRBD2. The receptor was isolated from a human donor with common variable immunodeficiency. What was sequenced was peripheral blood mononuclear cells. The CDR3 DNA, read in part, is TGTGCCAGCAGCACTCTGGGTAGCGGGGGCGGAGATACG. Translated, it gives CASSTLGSGGGDT. The entire CDR3 sequence reads CASSTLGSGGGDTQYF.